The TCR beta chain under discussion was sequenced for a study of blood T cell repertoires in COVID-19. The germline gives CDR1 LGHDT, CDR2 YNNKEL (reference sequence). Trimming cost V 2 bases and J 8 bases; bases outside gene matches: 4. The CDR3 is made up of 14 amino acids. Study processing details: The authors estimated nucleated cell counts from reference gene primer amplification. Here immunoSEQ multiplex PCR was the method, and the copy in TCRdb shows in-frame clones only, minus some. The V and J calls and clone size were taken over from that table, and D and trimming were inferred from the DNA. The sample consists of under 250,000 clones, around 80% of them appearing once.

The V call is TRBV3-1 (or the pseudogene TRBV3-2), the J call TRBJ1-3, with 9 nucleotides matching TRBD1. The sequenced sample consisted of peripheral blood. This sequence was found in a woman aged 55-75 years who had recovered from COVID-19. CDR3 loop: CASSQTDRGDTIYF. CDR3 DNA sequence: TGTGCCAGCAGCCAAACCGACAGGGGGGACACCATATATTTT.